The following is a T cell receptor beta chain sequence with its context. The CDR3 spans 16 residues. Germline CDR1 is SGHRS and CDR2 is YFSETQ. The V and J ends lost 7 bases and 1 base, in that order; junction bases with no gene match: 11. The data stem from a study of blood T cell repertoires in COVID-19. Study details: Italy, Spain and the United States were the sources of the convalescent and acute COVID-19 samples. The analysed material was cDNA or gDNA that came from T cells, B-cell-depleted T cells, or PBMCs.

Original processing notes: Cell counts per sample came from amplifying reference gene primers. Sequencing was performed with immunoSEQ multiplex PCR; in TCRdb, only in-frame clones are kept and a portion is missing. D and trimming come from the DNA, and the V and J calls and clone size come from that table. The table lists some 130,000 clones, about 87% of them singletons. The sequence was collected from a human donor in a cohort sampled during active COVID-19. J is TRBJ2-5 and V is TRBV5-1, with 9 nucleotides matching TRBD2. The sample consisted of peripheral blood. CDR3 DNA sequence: TGCGCCAGCCGGATGATAGCGGGGGCCCCCCAAGAGACCCAGTACTTC. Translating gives CASRMIAGAPQETQYF.